Reported below is one T cell receptor beta chain. Antigen specificity is unknown. The CDR3 is 14 residues long. Germline V gene lookup returns CDR1 MGHRA and CDR2 YSYEKL. V was shortened by 1 base and J by 6 bases, with 13 bases between the two germline ends. The data originate from a study of PD-L1 blockade in urothelial cancer. About the research overall: Counts from blood samples showed a median of roughly 140,000 T cells. General study points: Having blood TCR clonality under the median before treatment predicted better survival.

Regarding time point: peripheral blood 6 weeks after treatment start. Sample numbers ranged from 1 to 8 per patient, encompassing pretreatment and on-treatment collections. What went into each PCR as a spike was synthetic TCR analog templates. The protocol was immunoSEQ multiplex PCR, while the TCRdb copy is restricted to in-frame clones and leaves out a portion. In the table there are more than 90,000 clones, approximately 82% of which are singletons. The chain is built from TRBV4-1 and TRBJ2-7; D possibly corresponds to TRBD2 (6 bases). This specimen was PBMCs, taken around atezolizumab (anti-PD-L1) treatment. The receptor was isolated from a man in his 70s with urothelial cancer. CDR3 amino acids: CASSQATSSREQYF. CDR3 coding DNA: TGCGCCAGCAGCCAAGCGACTAGTTCCCGCGAGCAGTACTTC.